At least ten counts were recorded for the clone carrying this T cell receptor beta chain. As yet, its antigen is unknown. Looked up from germline, CDR1 is DFQATT and CDR2 is SNEGSKA (reference sequence). The CDR3 length is 11 residues. Time point reported: newly diagnosed GD, antithyroid drugs for less than 3 months. With RNA extracted from PBMCs as input, the TCR library was made. These data come from a study of regulatory T cells in long-lasting Graves disease. Construction of the TCR beta libraries employed iRepertoire HTBI primers in conjunction with Arm-PCR of CDR3 regions. Original analysis: Segment identification across samples yielded 62 TRBV and 14 TRBJ segments. From the multiplex PCR reads, TCRdb called clonotypes with MiXCR, one entry per CDR3 protein. The V and J calls here are based on TCRdb, not the publication. The sample holds about 540,000 distinct CDR3 sequences; about 13% are singletons and the top ten take roughly 9.7%.

Findings and caveats of the study: Tissue studied was limited to peripheral blood, excluding thyroid tissue. TRBV28, TRBJ1-2 and TRBJ2-5 were favored in persistent disease.

This same sample was also part of a study on T cells in Graves' hyperthyroidism and ophthalmopathy. Per that study: A set of HTBI primers served as the primers for a first-round RT-PCR of the TCR CDR3.

Source: peripheral blood mononuclear cells (PBMCs), taken at new diagnosis, from a patient treated with antithyroid drugs. The chain couples TRBV20-1 to TRBJ1-1; D is ambiguous. The receptor was derived from a man aged 25 to 45 with Graves disease. The CDR3 spells CSRGKNTEAFF. DNA for the CDR3: TGCAGCCGAGGAAAGAACACTGAAGCTTTCTTT.